Sequencing of this T cell receptor beta chain was carried out in a study of B cell selection in AIRE deficiency. Study observations and caveats: Around a third of healthy-donor shared Treg TCRbeta sequences appeared in patient Tconv cells.

Regulatory T cells were sorted as CD4+CD25hiCD127low/negative. The CDR3 runs to 14 residues. Germline CDR1 is SEHNR and CDR2 is FQNEAQ (reference sequence). V was clipped by 5 bases and J by 1 base, with 11 bases between them. TCRdb's table, derived via immunoSEQ multiplex PCR, lists solely in-frame clones and lacks some. The sample lists 20,000 or so clones; about 90% were seen once. Details on this clone: Its antigen is not identified.

The chain joins TRBV7-9 to TRBJ1-1; D ambiguous. Sample: CD4+CD25+ Tregs sorted from PBMCs. This clonotype was sampled from a human donor in good health. In DNA form, the CDR3 reads TGTGCCAGCAGCCCACAGTCAGGGAACACTGAAGCTTTCTTT. Amino acid sequence: CASSPQSGNTEAFF.